The clone carrying this T cell receptor beta chain was picked up many times. Source material for PBMCs was roughly 10 ml fresh peripheral blood. Looked up from germline, CDR1 is MDHEN and CDR2 is SYDVKM. V lost 9 bases and J 5 bases, leaving 13 bases between the germline ends. The CDR3 is 12 residues long. The entry originates in a study of T cells in Graves' hyperthyroidism and ophthalmopathy. Study details: Blood from the periphery was taken at initial diagnosis, before any treatment.

The investigators amplified TCR beta CDR3 regions from RNA transcripts. Primed by the HTBI set, a first-round RT-PCR was run on the TCR CDR3. MiXCR, applied by TCRdb to the multiplex PCR reads, yields one record per CDR3 protein. The sample comprises some 510,000 distinct CDR3 sequences, about a fifth of which are singletons, and more than 25% rests with the top ten. The sequence derives from a man between 18 and 35 years old with Graves' hyperthyroidism. Sequencing used blood. The rearrangement uses TRBV28 and TRBJ1-2; maybe TRBD1 (5 bases). The CDR3 region is CASYHGGYGYTF. Here the CDR3 DNA reads TGTGCCAGTTACCATGGGGGATATGGCTACACCTTC.